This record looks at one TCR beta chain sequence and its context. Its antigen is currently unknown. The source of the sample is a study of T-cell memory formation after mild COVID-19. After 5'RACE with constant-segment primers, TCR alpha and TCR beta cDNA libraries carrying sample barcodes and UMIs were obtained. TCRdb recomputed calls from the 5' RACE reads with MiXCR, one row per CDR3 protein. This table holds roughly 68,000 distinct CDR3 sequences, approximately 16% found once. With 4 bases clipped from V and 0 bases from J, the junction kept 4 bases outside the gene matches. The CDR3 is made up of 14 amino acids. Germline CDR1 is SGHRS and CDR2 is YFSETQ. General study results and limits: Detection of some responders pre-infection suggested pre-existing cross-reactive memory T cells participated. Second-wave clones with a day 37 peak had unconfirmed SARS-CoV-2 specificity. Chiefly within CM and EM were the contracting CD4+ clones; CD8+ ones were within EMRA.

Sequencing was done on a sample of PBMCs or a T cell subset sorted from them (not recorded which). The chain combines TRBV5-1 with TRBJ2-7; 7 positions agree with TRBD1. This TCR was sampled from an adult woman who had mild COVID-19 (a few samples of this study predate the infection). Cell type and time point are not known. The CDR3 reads CASSVSGGSYEQYF. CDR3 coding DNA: TGCGCCAGCAGCGTGTCAGGGGGCTCCTACGAGCAGTACTTC. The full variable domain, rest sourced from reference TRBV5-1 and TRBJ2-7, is KAGVTQTPRYLIKTRGQQVTLSCSPISGHRSVSWYQQTPGQGLQFLFEYFSETQRNKGNFPGRFSGRQFSNSRSEMNVSTLELGDSALYLCASSVSGGSYEQYFGPGTRLTVT.